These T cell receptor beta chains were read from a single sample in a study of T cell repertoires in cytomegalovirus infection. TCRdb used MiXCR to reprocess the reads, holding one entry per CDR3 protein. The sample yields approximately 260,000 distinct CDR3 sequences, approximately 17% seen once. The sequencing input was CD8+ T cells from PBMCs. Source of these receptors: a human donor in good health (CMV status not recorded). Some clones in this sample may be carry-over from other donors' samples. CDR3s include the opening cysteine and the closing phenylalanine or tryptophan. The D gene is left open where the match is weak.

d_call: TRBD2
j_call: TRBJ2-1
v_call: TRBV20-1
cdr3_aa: CSASGGGGAGINEQFF

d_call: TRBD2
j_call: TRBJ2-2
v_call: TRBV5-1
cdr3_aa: CASTIPGLAGVNGELFF

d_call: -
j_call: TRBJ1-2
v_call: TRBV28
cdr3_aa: CAIPNGQWGERGYTF

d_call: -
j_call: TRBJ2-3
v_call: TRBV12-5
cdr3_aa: CASGLGPLTSTDTQYF

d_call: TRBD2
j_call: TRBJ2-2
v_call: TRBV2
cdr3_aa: CASGASGTGELFF

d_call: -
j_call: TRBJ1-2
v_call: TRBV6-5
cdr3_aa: CASSHSVNYGYTF

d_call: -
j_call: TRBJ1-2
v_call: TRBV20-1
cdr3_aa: CSAPQLGFYGYTF

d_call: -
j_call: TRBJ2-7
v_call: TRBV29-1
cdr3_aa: CSVEVQGFGRYEQYF

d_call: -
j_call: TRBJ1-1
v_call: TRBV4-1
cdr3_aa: CASSQDSDMNTEAFF

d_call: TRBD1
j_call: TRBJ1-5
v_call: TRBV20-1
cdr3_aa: CSARNYRDSLDQPQHF

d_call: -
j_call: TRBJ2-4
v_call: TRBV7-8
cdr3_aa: CASSLVLDLATAKNIQYF

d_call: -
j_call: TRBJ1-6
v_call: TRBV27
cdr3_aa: CASSILGHPNSPLHF

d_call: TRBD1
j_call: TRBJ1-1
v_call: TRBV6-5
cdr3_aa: CASIHSLTGAVTAFF

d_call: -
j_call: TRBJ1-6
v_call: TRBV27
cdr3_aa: CASSLPGRGSPLHF

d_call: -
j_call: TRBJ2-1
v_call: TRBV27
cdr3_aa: CASSFTGNNEQFF

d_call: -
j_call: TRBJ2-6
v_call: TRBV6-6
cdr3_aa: CASSSMANVLTF

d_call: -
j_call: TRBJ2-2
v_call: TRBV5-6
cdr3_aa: CASSPGAPNTGELFF

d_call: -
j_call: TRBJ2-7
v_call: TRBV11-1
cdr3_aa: CASSLIDSYEQYF

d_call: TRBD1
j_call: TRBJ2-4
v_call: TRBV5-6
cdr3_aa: CASSSQRTGGGENIQYF

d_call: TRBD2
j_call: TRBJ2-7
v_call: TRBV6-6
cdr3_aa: CASSYSKASGDYEQYF

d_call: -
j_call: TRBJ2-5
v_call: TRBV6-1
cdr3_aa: CASRLASSYQETQYF

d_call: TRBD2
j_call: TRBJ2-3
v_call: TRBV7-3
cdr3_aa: CASSLTTSGEQYF

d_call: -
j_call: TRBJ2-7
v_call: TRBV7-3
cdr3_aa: CASSEGRTYEQYF

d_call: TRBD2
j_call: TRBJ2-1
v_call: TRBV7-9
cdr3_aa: CASSPVISGGQGEQFF

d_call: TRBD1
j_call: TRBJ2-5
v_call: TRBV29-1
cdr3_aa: CSARTGWIQETQYF

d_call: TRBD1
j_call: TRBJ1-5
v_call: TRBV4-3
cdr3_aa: CASSQDLEQGGNQPQHF

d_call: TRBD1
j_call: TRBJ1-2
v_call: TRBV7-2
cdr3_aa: CASSLTGQGGYTF

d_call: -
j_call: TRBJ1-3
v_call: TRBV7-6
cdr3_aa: CASSPTGHDYSGNTIYF

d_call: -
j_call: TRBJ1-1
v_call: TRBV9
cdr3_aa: CASSVEGGGGRSEAFF

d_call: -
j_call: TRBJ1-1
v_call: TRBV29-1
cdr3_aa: CSVEDLWQIAFF

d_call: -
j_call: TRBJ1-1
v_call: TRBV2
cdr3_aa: CASSGGREEAEAFF

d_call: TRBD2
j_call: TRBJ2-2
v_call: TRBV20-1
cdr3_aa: CSATSSGANTGELFF

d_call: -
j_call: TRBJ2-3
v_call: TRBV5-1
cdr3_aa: CASSLTLTDTQYF

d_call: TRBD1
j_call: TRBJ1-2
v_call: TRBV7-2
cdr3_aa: CASSQGQSYYGYTF